This passage covers 18 T cell receptor beta chains from one sample sequenced in a study of T cell responses to AZD1222 COVID-19 vaccine. Measured with immunoSEQ multiplex PCR; TCRdb has only the in-frame clones, and not every one. The sample carries about 260,000 clones, over 90% recorded once. The source material was peripheral blood, sampled on day 0 of AZD1222 vaccination. Receptors were obtained from an adult in good health.

This chain links TRBV28 with TRBJ2-7; 11 bases match TRBD2. V was clipped by 2 bases and J by 1 base; unmatched bases: 7. Per germline, CDR1 MDHEN and CDR2 SYDVKM. CDR3 length: 17 residues. CDR3 amino acids: CASSLVRLAGLSYEQYF. The CDR3 DNA is TGTGCCAGCAGTTTAGTCCGACTAGCGGGGCTTTCCTACGAGCAGTACTTC.

V and J are TRBV7-2 and TRBJ1-1; TRBD1 might be the D (5 bases). V was pared by 1 base and J by 9 bases, with 12 bases between. Germline loops: CDR1 SGHTA, CDR2 FQGNSA. The CDR3 contains 13 residues. CDR3 nucleotide sequence: TGTGCCAGCAGCTTAGGAGGAGGGGAAAAAGCTTTCTTT. Translated: CASSLGGGEKAFF. Full variable domain (outside the CDR3, taken from reference TRBV7-2 and TRBJ1-1): GAGVSQSPSNKVTEKGKDVELRCDPISGHTALYWYRQSLGQGLEFLIYFQGNSAPDKSGLPSDRFSAERTGGSVSTLTIQRTQQEDSAVYLCASSLGGGEKAFFGQGTRLTVV.

This clone was detected only a few times. CDR3 in DNA: TGTGCCAGTAGTACGACGGGAAGCCCTTACAATGAGCAGTTCTTC. Its translation is CASSTTGSPYNEQFF. This chain links TRBV19 with TRBJ2-1; possibly TRBD2 for D (5 bases). V was trimmed by 4 bases and J by 4 bases, leaving 14 bases between them. The CDR3 loop spans 15 amino acids. Per the germline V gene, CDR1 is LNHDA and CDR2 is SQIVND (reference sequence).

This rearrangement joins TRBV6-2 or TRBV6-3 to TRBJ2-7; 7 bases agree with TRBD2. V shed 2 bases, J shed 5 bases, and the junction held 12 bases outside the gene matches. CDR3 length: 16 residues. Germline CDR1 is MNHEY and CDR2 is SVGEGT. CDR3 residues: CASSYGRREGKNEQYF. The CDR3 region has the DNA TGTGCCAGCAGTTACGGTCGCAGGGAGGGGAAGAACGAGCAGTACTTC.

The chain recombines TRBV11-2 with TRBJ1-3; D gene unclear. Trimming cost V 7 bases and J 5 bases, with 12 bases left between them. The germline V gene encodes CDR1 SGHAT and CDR2 FQNNGV. CDR3 length: 13 amino acids. CDR3: CASTETRRNTIYF. For the CDR3, the DNA is TGTGCCAGCACCGAGACGAGAAGAAACACCATATATTTT.

The chain carries TRBV5-4 and TRBJ2-2; the match to TRBD1 covers 8 bases. The germline V gene has CDR1 SGHNT and CDR2 YYREEE (reference sequence). This CDR3 has 15 amino acids. Losses at the gene ends were 3 bases for V and 3 bases for J; bases not matched to a gene: 4. In DNA form, the CDR3 reads TGTGCCAGCAGCTGGACAGGGACAGACACCGGGGAGCTGTTTTTT. Translating it yields CASSWTGTDTGELFF.

The chain has TRBV5-1 and TRBJ2-1; 9 bases line up with TRBD2. The CDR3 has 16 residues. V was pared by 2 bases and J by 7 bases, with 10 bases of the junction left unmatched. CDR1 and CDR2 from the germline V gene are SGHRS and YFSETQ. The CDR3 nucleotides are TGCGCCAGCAGCTTAGATGCGGGAGGGCCGGGGAATGAGCAGTTCTTC. Translation gives CASSLDAGGPGNEQFF.

This clone has a handful of counts. J is TRBJ2-1 and V is TRBV2; 13 bases fit TRBD2. The germline CDR1 and CDR2 sequences are SNHLY and FYNNEI. The CDR3 has 15 amino acids. V shed 4 bases and J 7 bases; nucleotides not matched to a gene: 4. The CDR3 sequence: CASSVGTSGINEQFF. CDR3 sequence (DNA): TGTGCCAGCAGTGTAGGGACTAGCGGGATAAATGAGCAGTTCTTC.

V usage is TRBV28 and J usage is TRBJ2-1; 8 nucleotides line up with TRBD2. The germline CDR1 and CDR2 sequences are MDHEN and SYDVKM. CDR3 length: 14 residues. V lost 7 bases and J lost 6; bases outside the gene matches: 8. CDR3 in DNA: TGTGCCAGCATTGGGGGACTAGTCCTCAATGAGCAGTTCTTC. This translates into CASIGGLVLNEQFF. The complete variable domain, with remaining parts taken from reference TRBV28 and TRBJ2-1, reads DVKVTQSSRYLVKRTGEKVFLECVQDMDHENMFWYRQDPGLGLRLIYFSYDVKMKEKGDIPEGYSVSREKKERFSLILESASTNQTSMYLCASIGGLVLNEQFFGPGTRLTVL.

The rearrangement joins TRBV7-9 to TRBJ2-5, with TRBD2 matching over 7 bases. The CDR3 spans 16 residues. CDR1 SEHNR and CDR2 FQNEAQ come from the germline V gene (reference sequence). V lost 5 bases to trimming and J lost 1 base; unmatched junction nucleotides: 10. CDR3 in DNA: TGTGCCAGCAGCGCCCGCCCTAGCGGACCCCAAGAGACCCAGTACTTC. This gives the protein CASSARPSGPQETQYF.

This sequence joins TRBV7-8 and TRBJ1-3, with D unclear. CDR3 length: 18 amino acids. Trimming took 0 bases from V and 0 from J, leaving 15 bases between them. Germline V gives CDR1 SGHVS, CDR2 FQNEAQ. The CDR3 here is CASSLAFRAGSSGNTIYF. The CDR3 region has the DNA TGTGCCAGCAGCTTAGCATTTAGGGCCGGAAGCTCTGGAAACACCATATATTTT.

V and J are TRBV6-6 and TRBJ2-1; 9 bases agree with TRBD1. V lost 6 bases and J lost 0; bases outside the gene matches: 3. This CDR3 has 15 amino acids. Germline-derived CDR1 and CDR2 are MNHNY and SVGAGI (reference sequence). DNA for the CDR3: TGTGCCAGCAGCCCGGGACAGGGCTCCTACAATGAGCAGTTCTTC. The encoded protein is CASSPGQGSYNEQFF.

This rearrangement joins TRBV5-8 to TRBJ1-2, with TRBD1 matching 7 bases. The germline CDR1 and CDR2 sequences are SGHTS and YDEGEE. The CDR3 is made up of 16 amino acids. Trimming at V came to 4 bases and at J to 4 bases, leaving 13 bases not matched to a gene. CDR3 nucleotide sequence: TGTGCCAGCAGCCGGGACAGCGCTTCAGCACCCTATGGCTACACCTTC. It specifies CASSRDSASAPYGYTF.

This rearrangement joins TRBV11-3 to TRBJ1-4; D not certain. This CDR3 is built from 17 residues. Trimming stripped 8 bases from V and 3 bases from J, with 22 bases between. Germline CDR1 is SGHNT and CDR2 is YENEEA. CDR3 sequence reads: CASLHGGRIGANEKLFF. The CDR3 region has the DNA TGTGCCAGCCTGCATGGAGGGAGGATTGGGGCTAATGAAAAACTGTTTTTT.

The chain uses TRBV7-9 and TRBJ1-2, with TRBD1 matching 7 bases. The V gene's germline CDR1 is SEHNR and CDR2 FQNEAQ (reference sequence). The CDR3 spans 14 residues. V was pared by 1 base and J by 2 bases, with 1 base of the junction left unmatched. The CDR3 protein is CASSLGTGNYGYTF. The CDR3 DNA follows: TGTGCCAGCAGCTTAGGGACAGGAAACTATGGCTACACCTTC.

The genes are TRBV27 and TRBJ2-7; 7 bases align to TRBD2. This CDR3 contains 13 residues. Trimming took 6 bases from V and 4 from J; bases not matched to a gene: 6. In germline, CDR1 is MNHEY, CDR2 SMNVEV (reference sequence). CDR3 DNA sequence: TGTGCCAGCAGACCGGGGACTATTTACGAGCAGTACTTC. It codes for CASRPGTIYEQYF.

J is TRBJ2-7 and V is TRBV28; D gene ambiguous. Trimming pared 2 bases from V and 3 bases from J, leaving 8 bases between. The CDR3 has 13 residues. CDR1 MDHEN and CDR2 SYDVKM come from the germline V gene. CDR3 in DNA: TGTGCCAGCAGTTTAGCGGAGAGCTACGAGCAGTACTTC. Protein sequence: CASSLAESYEQYF.

This sequence joins TRBV3-1 (or the pseudogene TRBV3-2) and TRBJ1-2; D perhaps matches TRBD1 (5 bases). From germline, CDR1 is LGHDT and CDR2 YNNKEL (reference sequence). CDR3 size: 15 residues. The V gene lost 1 base and the J gene lost 7 bases, with 16 bases spanning the gap. CDR3 in DNA: TGTGCCAGCAGCCAAGTAACAGGAGTCCTGGGTGGCTACACCTTC. This gives the protein CASSQVTGVLGGYTF.